Sequencing of this T cell receptor (beta chain) was carried out in a study of spatial heterogeneity in lung cancer. This CDR3 spans 16 amino acids. The V and J ends lost 3 bases and 0 bases, in that order; junction bases with no gene match: 6. The germline V gene has CDR1 MNHEY and CDR2 SMNVEV (reference sequence). TCRdb re-derived calls from the 5' RACE reads in MiXCR, one entry per CDR3 protein. The sample gives 40,000 to 55,000 distinct CDR3 sequences, around 13% of which show up once; 55% to 65% is in the top ten. As for time point: sample taken at primary tumor resection. Whole RNA, which was extracted from tumor, nontumor lung tissue or frozen PBMC, was sequenced without any cell sorting.

The source material was PBMCs, sampled at surgery. J is TRBJ2-7 and V is TRBV27; 9 bases line up with TRBD1. This receptor was taken from a male donor with early-stage non-small cell lung cancer. As DNA, the CDR3 is TGTGCCAGCAGTTTCATAGGGGACAGGGCCTCCTACGAGCAGTACTTC. This codes for CASSFIGDRASYEQYF.